This T cell receptor beta chain was captured by sequencing in a study of T cell responses to AZD1222 COVID-19 vaccine. Whole-study findings and limits: None of the repertoires were sampled until the peak T cell response had passed. Among the donors, most were white British and more were female, and clonal diversity was possibly underestimated. Close to half of all spike-specific TCRs reportedly target regions of the variants that are unmutated. Vaccine-related CD4 TCRs covered spike, predominating at 160-218 and 743-854.

Sequencing used immunoSEQ multiplex PCR; TCRdb keeps in-frame clones, though not all of them. The sample has 95,000 to 130,000 clones; 70% to 90% are singletons. The V and J ends lost 2 bases and 0 bases respectively, with 5 bases between them. This CDR3 has 14 amino acids. Germline V CDR1 and CDR2: SGHKS, YYEKEE (reference sequence). This clone was picked up a small number of times. Its antigen is unknown. The sequencing used peripheral blood, collected on day 0 of AZD1222 vaccination. The V call is TRBV5-5, the J call TRBJ1-4; D is undetermined. This clonotype was sampled from an adult in good health. The CDR3 region is CASSLSPTNEKLFF. CDR3 DNA: TGTGCCAGCAGCTTAAGTCCAACTAATGAAAAACTGTTTTTT.